This T cell receptor beta chain comes out of a study of tissue T cells after allogeneic stem cell transplantation. Whole-study results and caveats: Limitations included a small, clinically heterogeneous cohort and limited sampling depth. Within patients, tissue anatomy strongly shaped TCR repertoire composition. Few T cell clones were shared across patients, but motif clusters showed tissue-specific shared signatures.

Concerning this clone: Its antigen is unknown. The listed genes are named as in mouse. The read gets to within 1 residue of the CDR3 end, and the germline J gene fills in the rest.

Produced via immunoSEQ multiplex PCR; TCRdb's table is partial and in-frame only. The data contain tens of thousands of clones, around 70% of them singletons. The germline V gene has CDR1 NSQYPW and CDR2 LRSPGD (reference sequence). V trimming: 0 bases; J trimming: 4 bases; junction bases outside the gene matches: 8. This CDR3 contains 17 residues. Sequencing used sorted cells pooled from one or two spleens. The V gene is TRBV1, the J gene TRBJ1-3; 8 nucleotides agree with TRBD1. The TCR sequence derives from a pool of C57BL/6 mice in good health. CDR3 residues: CTCSADGQGARGNTLYF. CDR3 DNA, as far as it was read: TGCACCTGCAGTGCAGATGGCCAGGGGGCGCGGGGAAATACGCTCTAT.